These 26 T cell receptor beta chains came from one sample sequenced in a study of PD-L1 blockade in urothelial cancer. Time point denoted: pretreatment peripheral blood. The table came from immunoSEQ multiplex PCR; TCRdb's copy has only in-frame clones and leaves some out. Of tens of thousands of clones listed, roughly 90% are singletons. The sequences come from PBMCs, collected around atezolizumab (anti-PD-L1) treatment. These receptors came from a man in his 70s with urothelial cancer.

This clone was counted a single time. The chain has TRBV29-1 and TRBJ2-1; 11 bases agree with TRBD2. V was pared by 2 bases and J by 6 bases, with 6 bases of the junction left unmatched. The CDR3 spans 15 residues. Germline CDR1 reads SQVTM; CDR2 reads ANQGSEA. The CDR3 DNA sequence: TGCAGCGTTGAAACTAGCGGGAGTAGGGCCAATGAGCAGTTCTTC. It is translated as CSVETSGSRANEQFF.

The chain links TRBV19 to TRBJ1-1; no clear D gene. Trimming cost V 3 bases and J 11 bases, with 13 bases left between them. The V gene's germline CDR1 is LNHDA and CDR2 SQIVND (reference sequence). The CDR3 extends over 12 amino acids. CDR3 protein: CASSIVSQRAFF. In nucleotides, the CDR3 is TGTGCCAGTAGTATTGTCTCCCAGCGGGCTTTCTTT.

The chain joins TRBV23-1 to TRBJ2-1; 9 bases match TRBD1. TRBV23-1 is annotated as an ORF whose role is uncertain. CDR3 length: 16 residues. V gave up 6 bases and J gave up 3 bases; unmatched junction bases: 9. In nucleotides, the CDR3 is TGCGCCAGCAGGGGCGGGACAGGGAAAAACTACAATGAGCAGTTCTTC. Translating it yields CASRGGTGKNYNEQFF.

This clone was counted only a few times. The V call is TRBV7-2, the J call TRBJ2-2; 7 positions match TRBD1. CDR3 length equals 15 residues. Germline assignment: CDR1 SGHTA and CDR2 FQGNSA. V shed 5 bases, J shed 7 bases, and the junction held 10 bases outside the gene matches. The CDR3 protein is CASSPWPRGHGELFF. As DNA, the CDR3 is TGTGCCAGCAGCCCCTGGCCAAGGGGGCACGGGGAGCTGTTTTTT.

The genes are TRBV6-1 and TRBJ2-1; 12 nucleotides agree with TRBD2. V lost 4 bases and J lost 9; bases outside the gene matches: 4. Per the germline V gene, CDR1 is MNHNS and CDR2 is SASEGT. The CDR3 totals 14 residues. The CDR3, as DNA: TGTGCCAGCAGTGGCGGACTAGCGGGATTTGAGCAGTTCTTC. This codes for CASSGGLAGFEQFF.

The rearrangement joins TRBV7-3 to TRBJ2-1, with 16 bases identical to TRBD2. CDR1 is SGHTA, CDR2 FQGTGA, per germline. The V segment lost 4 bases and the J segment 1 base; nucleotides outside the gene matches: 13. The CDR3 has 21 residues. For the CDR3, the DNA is TGTGCCAGCAGCTCCAACAATGGGACTAGCGGGAGGGGTAGATCCTACAATGAGCAGTTCTTC. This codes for CASSSNNGTSGRGRSYNEQFF. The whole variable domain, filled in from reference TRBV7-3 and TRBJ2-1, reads GAGVSQTPSNKVTEKGKYVELRCDPISGHTALYWYRQSLGQGPEFLIYFQGTGAADDSGLPNDRFFAVRPEGSVSTLKIQRTERGDSAVYLCASSSNNGTSGRGRSYNEQFFGPGTRLTVL.

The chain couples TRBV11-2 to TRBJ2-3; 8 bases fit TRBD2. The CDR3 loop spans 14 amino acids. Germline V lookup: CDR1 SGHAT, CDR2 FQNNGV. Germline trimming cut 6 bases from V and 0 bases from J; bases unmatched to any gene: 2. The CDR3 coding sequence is TGTGCCAGCAGTCAGCGGGGGAGCACAGATACGCAGTATTTT. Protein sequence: CASSQRGSTDTQYF. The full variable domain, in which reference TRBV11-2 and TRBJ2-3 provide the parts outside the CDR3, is EAGVAQSPRYKIIEKRQSVAFWCNPISGHATLYWYQQILGQGPKLLIQFQNNGVVDDSQLPKDRFSAERLKGVDSTLKIQPAKLEDSAVYLCASSQRGSTDTQYFGPGTRLTVL.

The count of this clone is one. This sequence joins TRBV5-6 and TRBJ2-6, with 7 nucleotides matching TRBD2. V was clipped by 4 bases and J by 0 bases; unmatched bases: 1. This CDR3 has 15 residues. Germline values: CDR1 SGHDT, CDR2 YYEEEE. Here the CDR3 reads CASSLADSGANVLTF. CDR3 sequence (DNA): TGTGCCAGCAGCCTAGCGGACTCTGGGGCCAACGTCCTGACTTTC.

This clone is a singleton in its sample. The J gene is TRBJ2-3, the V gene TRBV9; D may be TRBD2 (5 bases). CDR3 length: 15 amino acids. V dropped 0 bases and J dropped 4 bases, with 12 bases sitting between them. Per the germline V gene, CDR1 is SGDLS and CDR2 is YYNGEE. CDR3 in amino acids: CASSVGSVRADTQYF. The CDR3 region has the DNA TGTGCCAGCAGCGTAGGTAGCGTAAGGGCAGATACGCAGTATTTT. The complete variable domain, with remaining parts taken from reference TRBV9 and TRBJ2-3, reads DSGVTQTPKHLITATGQRVTLRCSPRSGDLSVYWYQQSLDQGLQFLIQYYNGEERAKGNILERFSAQQFPDLHSELNLSSLELGDSALYFCASSVGSVRADTQYFGPGTRLTVL.

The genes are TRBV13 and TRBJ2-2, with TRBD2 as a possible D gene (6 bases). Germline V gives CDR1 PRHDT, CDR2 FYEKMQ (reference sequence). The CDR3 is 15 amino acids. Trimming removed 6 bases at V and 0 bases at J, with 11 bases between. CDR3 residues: CASRQRAPNTGELFF. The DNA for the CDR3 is TGTGCCAGCAGGCAGCGGGCCCCGAACACCGGGGAGCTGTTTTTT.

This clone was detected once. In DNA form, the CDR3 reads TGTGCCAGCAGGAGACTCGACGATCTCGAGCAGTACTTC. Translated, it gives CASRRLDDLEQYF. This chain uses TRBV6-6 with TRBJ2-7; no reliable D call. CDR1 MNHNY and CDR2 SVGAGI come from the germline V gene (reference sequence). There are 13 residues in the CDR3. V was shortened by 6 bases and J by 6 bases, with 15 bases between the two germline ends.

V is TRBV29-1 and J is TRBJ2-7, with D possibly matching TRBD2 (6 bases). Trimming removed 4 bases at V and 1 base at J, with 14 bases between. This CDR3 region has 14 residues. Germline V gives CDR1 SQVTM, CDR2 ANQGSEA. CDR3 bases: TGCAGCGTTGTTAGTCTAGCGAGTTCCTACGAGCAGTACTTC. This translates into CSVVSLASSYEQYF.

The CDR3 region is CASSHRDKGNTIYF. The CDR3 DNA sequence: TGTGCCAGCAGCCATCGGGACAAAGGAAACACCATATATTTT. The V gene is TRBV7-9, the J gene TRBJ1-3; TRBD1 might be the D (6 bases). Germline V lookup: CDR1 SEHNR, CDR2 FQNEAQ (reference sequence). This CDR3 is 14 amino acids long. Trimming took off 5 bases at V and 4 bases at J, with 12 bases between the two ends.

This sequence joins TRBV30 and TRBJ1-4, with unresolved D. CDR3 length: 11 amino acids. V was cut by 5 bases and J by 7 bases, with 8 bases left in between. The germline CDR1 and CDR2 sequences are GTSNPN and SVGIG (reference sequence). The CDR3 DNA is TGTGCCTGGGGACTTGGTGAAAAACTGTTTTTT. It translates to CAWGLGEKLFF.

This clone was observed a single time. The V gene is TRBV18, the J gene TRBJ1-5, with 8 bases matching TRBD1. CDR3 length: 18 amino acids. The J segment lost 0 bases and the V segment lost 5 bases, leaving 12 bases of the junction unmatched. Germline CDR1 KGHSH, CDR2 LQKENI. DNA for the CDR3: TGTGCCAGCTCAACGGGACAGGCGAGCTGGAATAGCAATCAGCCCCAGCATTTT. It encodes CASSTGQASWNSNQPQHF.

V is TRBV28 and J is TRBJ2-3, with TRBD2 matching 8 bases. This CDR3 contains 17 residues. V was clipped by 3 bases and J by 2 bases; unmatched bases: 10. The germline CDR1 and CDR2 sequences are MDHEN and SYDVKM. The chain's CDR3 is CASSFGVSGINTDTQYF. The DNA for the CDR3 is TGTGCCAGCAGTTTCGGGGTTAGCGGGATTAACACAGATACGCAGTATTTT. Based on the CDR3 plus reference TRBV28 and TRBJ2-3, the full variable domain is DVKVTQSSRYLVKRTGEKVFLECVQDMDHENMFWYRQDPGLGLRLIYFSYDVKMKEKGDIPEGYSVSREKKERFSLILESASTNQTSMYLCASSFGVSGINTDTQYFGPGTRLTVL.

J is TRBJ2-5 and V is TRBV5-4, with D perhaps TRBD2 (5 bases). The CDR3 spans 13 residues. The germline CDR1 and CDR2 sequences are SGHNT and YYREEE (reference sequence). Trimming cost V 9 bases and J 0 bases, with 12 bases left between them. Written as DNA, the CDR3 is TGTGCCACCTCCTTAGCGAACCAAGAGACCCAGTACTTC. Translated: CATSLANQETQYF.

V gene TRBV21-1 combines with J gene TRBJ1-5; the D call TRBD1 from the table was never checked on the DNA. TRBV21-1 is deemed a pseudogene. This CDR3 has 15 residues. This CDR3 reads CASSGAREVNQPQHF. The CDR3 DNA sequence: TGTGCCAGCAGCGGGGCGCGAGAAGTCAATCAGCCCCAGCATTTT.

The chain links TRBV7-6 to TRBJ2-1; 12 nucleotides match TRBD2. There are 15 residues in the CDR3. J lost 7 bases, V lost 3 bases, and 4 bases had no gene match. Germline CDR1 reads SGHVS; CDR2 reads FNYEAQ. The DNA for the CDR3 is TGTGCCAGCAGCTTGACTAGCGGGGGAAGGAATGAGCAGTTCTTC. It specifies CASSLTSGGRNEQFF.

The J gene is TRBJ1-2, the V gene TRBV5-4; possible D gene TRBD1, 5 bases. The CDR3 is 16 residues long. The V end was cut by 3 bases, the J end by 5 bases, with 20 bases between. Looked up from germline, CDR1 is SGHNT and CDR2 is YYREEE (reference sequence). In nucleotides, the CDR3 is TGTGCCAGCAGCTCCCGGGGGTCGGCAGGGTTGTATGGCTACACCTTC. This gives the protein CASSSRGSAGLYGYTF.

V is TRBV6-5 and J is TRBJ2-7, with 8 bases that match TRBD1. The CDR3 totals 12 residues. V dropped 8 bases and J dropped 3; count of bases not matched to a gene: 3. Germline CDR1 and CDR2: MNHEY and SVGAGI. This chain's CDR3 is CASGQGNYEQYF. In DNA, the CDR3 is TGTGCCAGCGGACAGGGTAACTACGAGCAGTACTTC.

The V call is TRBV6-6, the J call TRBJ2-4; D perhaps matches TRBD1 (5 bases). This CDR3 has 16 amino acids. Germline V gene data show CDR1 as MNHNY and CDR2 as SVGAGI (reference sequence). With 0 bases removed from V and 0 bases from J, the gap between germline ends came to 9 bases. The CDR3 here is CASSYSDRLAKNIQYF. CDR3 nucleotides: TGTGCCAGCAGTTACTCCGACAGATTAGCCAAAAACATTCAGTACTTC.

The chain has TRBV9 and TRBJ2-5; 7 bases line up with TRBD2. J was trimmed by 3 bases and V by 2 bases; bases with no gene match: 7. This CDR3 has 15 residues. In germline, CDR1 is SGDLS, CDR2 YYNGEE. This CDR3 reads CASSVSPGREETQYF. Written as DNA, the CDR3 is TGTGCCAGCAGCGTCTCCCCAGGGAGGGAAGAGACCCAGTACTTC. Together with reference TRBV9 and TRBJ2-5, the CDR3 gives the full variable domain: DSGVTQTPKHLITATGQRVTLRCSPRSGDLSVYWYQQSLDQGLQFLIQYYNGEERAKGNILERFSAQQFPDLHSELNLSSLELGDSALYFCASSVSPGREETQYFGPGTRLLVL.

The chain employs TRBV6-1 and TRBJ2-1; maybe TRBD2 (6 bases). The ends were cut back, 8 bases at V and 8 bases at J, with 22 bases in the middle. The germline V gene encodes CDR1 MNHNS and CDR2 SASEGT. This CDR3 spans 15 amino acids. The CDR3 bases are TGTGCCAGCCGAATCGCGGGAAGAAAAGGTTATGAGCAGTTCTTC. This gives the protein CASRIAGRKGYEQFF.

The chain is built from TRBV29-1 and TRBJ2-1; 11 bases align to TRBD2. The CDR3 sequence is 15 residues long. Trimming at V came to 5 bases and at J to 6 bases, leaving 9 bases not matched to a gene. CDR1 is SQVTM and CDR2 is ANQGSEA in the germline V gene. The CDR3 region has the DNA TGCAGCGTTACATTAGCGGGAGGGCCCTCCAATGAGCAGTTCTTC. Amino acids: CSVTLAGGPSNEQFF.

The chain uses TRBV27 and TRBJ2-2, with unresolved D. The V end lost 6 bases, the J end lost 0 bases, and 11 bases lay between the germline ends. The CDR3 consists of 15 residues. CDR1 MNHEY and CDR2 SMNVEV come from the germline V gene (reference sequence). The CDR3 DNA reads TGTGCCAGCAGCCACTTTATTTCGAACACCGGGGAGCTGTTTTTT. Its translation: CASSHFISNTGELFF.